The clone carrying this TCR beta chain was recorded a few times. Its antigen remains unknown. Arm-PCR of CDR3 regions and iRepertoire HTBI primers were used to build TCR beta libraries. TCRdb called the multiplex PCR reads again in MiXCR, with one record for every CDR3 protein. The sample holds 400,000 to 550,000 distinct CDR3 sequences, just under 15% seen once. The data stem from a study of regulatory T cells in long-lasting Graves disease. Indicated time point: newly diagnosed GD, antithyroid drugs for less than 3 months. After RNA was extracted from PBMCs, the TCR library was made from it. Each patient gave approximately 9.6 milliliters of EDTA-anticoagulated peripheral blood. Study-wide findings and caveats: Favored gene segments in persistent disease were TRBV28, TRBJ1-2 and TRBJ2-5. Patients with persistent Graves' had lower TCR diversity than newly diagnosed patients.

Trimming cost V 4 bases and J 3 bases, with 14 bases left between them. Germline lookup yields CDR1 LNHDA and CDR2 SQIVND (reference sequence). The CDR3 loop spans 15 amino acids. These sequences were also reported in another study, on T cells in Graves' hyperthyroidism and ophthalmopathy.

The sequence derives from a woman aged 25 to 45 with Graves disease. The chain recombines TRBV19 with TRBJ2-3; perhaps TRBD2 as D (7 bases). The sample in question was peripheral blood mononuclear cells (PBMCs), obtained at new diagnosis, from a patient treated with antithyroid drugs. The DNA for the CDR3 is TGTGCCAGTAGTAATTGGGGGGGCCGAACAGATACGCAGTATTTT. Its protein product is CASSNWGGRTDTQYF.